The subject of this entry is one T cell receptor beta chain. The antigen is not known. These data are taken from a study of T cell repertoires and HLA-DP antigens. Study-wide background: Transduced HeLa cells presented HLA-DP to CD4+ T cells.

Trimming cost V 2 bases and J 3 bases, with 1 base left between them. CDR1 is GTSNPN and CDR2 is SVGIG in the germline V gene (reference sequence). This CDR3 contains 10 residues. Pre-culture CD4+ samples were sequenced deeply, targeting 150,000 to 250,000 T cell genomes. The table came from immunoSEQ multiplex PCR; TCRdb's copy has only in-frame clones and leaves some out. The sample shows approximately 100,000 clones, around 86% of them seen only once. The V and J genes are TRBV30 and TRBJ2-5; no reliable D call. The receptor comes from a man aged 45-65 years in good health and CMV-seronegative. Sequences were obtained from CD4+ T cells from PBMCs. The CDR3 sequence: CAWSKETQYF. CDR3 sequence (DNA): TGTGCCTGGAGTAAAGAGACCCAGTACTTC.